This T cell receptor (beta chain) originates from a study of blood T cells in healthy people across ages. Broader study findings: Per million T cells, the diversity of TCR beta decreased roughly linearly as age advanced. Unsorted PBMCs prevented conclusive naive versus antigen-experienced comparison.

Primers used in a second PCR of roughly 7 to 11 cycles were a sample-barcoded 5' primer and a J-beta primer mix. MiXCR, applied by TCRdb to the 5' RACE reads, yields one record per CDR3 protein. The profile shows some 860,000 distinct CDR3 sequences, 56% of them singletons. Remarks on this clonotype: The antigen remains undetermined.

The CDR3 contains 14 residues. From germline, CDR1 is MNHEY and CDR2 SMNVEV (reference sequence). Trimming pared 4 bases from V and 4 bases from J, leaving 12 bases between. The sequenced sample was blood. This chain uses TRBV27 with TRBJ2-3, with D tentatively TRBD2 (6 bases). This receptor was obtained from a man in his forties or fifties in good health. CDR3 sequence: CASSSWREADTQYF. The DNA for the CDR3 is TGTGCCAGCAGTTCCTGGCGGGAAGCAGATACGCAGTATTTT.